This TCR beta chain was obtained from a study of blood T cell repertoires in COVID-19. Study summary: The study drew acute and convalescent COVID-19 samples from the United States, Italy and Spain. Sources were T cells, B-cell-depleted T cells, or PBMCs; the material itself was cDNA or gDNA.

In the source study's methods: Estimation of nucleated cell counts was performed using reference gene primer amplification. The repertoire was sequenced with immunoSEQ multiplex PCR; TCRdb's copy has only in-frame clones and lacks some. Clonal size and the V and J genes are those of that table, whereas D and trimming came from the DNA. The repertoire holds about 52,000 clones, with over 75% as singletons. CDR3 length equals 16 residues. Germline loops: CDR1 SGHTA, CDR2 FQGNSA. V shed 5 bases, J shed 3 bases, and the junction held 13 bases outside the gene matches. The source of this sequence is a human donor with active COVID-19. The donor label of this sample is uncertain. The rearrangement uses TRBV7-2 and TRBJ2-7; 7 nucleotides match TRBD1. The sample was peripheral blood. CDR3 DNA sequence: TGTGCCAGCAGCCCCCGATGGGACAGAATCAACTACGAGCAGTACTTC. Protein sequence: CASSPRWDRINYEQYF. The entire variable domain, with the rest obtained from reference TRBV7-2 and TRBJ2-7, is as follows: GAGVSQSPSNKVTEKGKDVELRCDPISGHTALYWYRQSLGQGLEFLIYFQGNSAPDKSGLPSDRFSAERTGGSVSTLTIQRTQQEDSAVYLCASSPRWDRINYEQYFGPGTRLTVT.